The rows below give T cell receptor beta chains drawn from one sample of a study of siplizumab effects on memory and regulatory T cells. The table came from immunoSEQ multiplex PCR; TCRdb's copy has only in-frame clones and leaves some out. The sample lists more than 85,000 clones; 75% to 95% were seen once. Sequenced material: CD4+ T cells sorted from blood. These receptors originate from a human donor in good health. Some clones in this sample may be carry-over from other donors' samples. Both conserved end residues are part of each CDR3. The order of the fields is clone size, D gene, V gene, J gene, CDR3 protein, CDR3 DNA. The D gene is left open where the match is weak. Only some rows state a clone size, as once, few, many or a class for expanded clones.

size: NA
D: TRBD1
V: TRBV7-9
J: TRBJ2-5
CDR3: CASSFQGAFQETQYF
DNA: TGTGCCAGCAGCTTCCAGGGGGCTTTCCAAGAGACCCAGTACTTC

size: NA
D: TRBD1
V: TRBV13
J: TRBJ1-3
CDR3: CASSTGQGKHF
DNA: TGTGCCAGCAGCACGGGACAGGGGAAACATTTT

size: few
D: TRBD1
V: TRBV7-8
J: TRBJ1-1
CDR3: CASRFRGAGATEAFF
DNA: TGTGCCAGCAGGTTCAGGGGGGCTGGGGCCACTGAAGCTTTCTTT

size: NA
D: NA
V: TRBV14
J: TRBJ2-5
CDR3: CASSQAIGQETQYF
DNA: TGTGCCAGCAGCCAAGCCATAGGACAAGAGACCCAGTACTTC

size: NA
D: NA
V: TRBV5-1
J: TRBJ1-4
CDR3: CASSPLTTATNEKLFF
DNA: TGCGCCAGCAGCCCCCTGACCACCGCAACTAATGAAAAACTGTTTTTT

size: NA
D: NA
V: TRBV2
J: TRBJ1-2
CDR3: CASSSTGLHYGYTF
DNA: TGTGCCAGCAGTTCGACAGGTTTGCACTATGGCTACACCTTC

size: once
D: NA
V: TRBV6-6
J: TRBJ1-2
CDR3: CASSNTDTLHGYTF
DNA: TGTGCCAGCAGTAACACTGATACCCTACATGGCTACACCTTC

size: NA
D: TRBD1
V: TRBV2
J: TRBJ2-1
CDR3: CASSRSPGQGRPSSYNEQFF
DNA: TGTGCCAGCAGTAGATCTCCGGGACAGGGAAGGCCCAGCTCCTACAATGAGCAGTTCTTC

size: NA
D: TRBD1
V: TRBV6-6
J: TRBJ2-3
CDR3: CASSLNDRGVTDTQYF
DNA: TGTGCCAGCAGTTTGAATGACAGGGGAGTAACAGATACGCAGTATTTT

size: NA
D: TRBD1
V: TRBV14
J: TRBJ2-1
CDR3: CASSQDGRWGRGLVGEQFF
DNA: TGTGCCAGCAGCCAAGATGGGCGTTGGGGCAGGGGGCTTGTGGGTGAGCAGTTCTTC

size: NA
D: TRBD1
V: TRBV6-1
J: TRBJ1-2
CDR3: CASSEAQGTYGYTF
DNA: TGTGCCAGCAGTGAAGCACAGGGGACCTATGGCTACACCTTC

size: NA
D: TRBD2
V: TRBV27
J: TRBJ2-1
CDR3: CASSQTSVYNEQFF
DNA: TGTGCCAGCAGTCAGACTAGCGTGTACAATGAGCAGTTCTTC

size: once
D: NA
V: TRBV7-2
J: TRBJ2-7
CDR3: CASSITGTHSIEQYF
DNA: TGTGCCAGCAGCATTACCGGGACCCATTCTATAGAGCAGTACTTC

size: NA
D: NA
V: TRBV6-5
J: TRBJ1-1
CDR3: CASSSPAGEGTEAFF
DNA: TGTGCCAGCAGTTCCCCGGCAGGTGAGGGCACTGAAGCTTTCTTT

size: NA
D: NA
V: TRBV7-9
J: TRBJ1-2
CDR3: CASSLSLNYGYTF
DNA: TGTGCCAGCAGCTTAAGCCTAAACTATGGCTACACCTTC

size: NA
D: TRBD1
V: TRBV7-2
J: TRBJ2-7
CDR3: CASSFLGPGQPSSYEQYF
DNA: TGTGCCAGCAGCTTCCTCGGGCCGGGACAGCCGAGCTCCTACGAGCAGTACTTC

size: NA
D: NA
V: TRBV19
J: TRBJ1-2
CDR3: CASSNSGKPSNYGYTF
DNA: TGTGCCAGTAGTAATTCAGGGAAGCCATCTAACTATGGCTACACCTTC

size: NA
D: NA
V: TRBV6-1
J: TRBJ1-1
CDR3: CASSRGFLNTEAFF
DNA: TGTGCCAGCTCCCGCGGATTCCTCAACACTGAAGCTTTCTTT

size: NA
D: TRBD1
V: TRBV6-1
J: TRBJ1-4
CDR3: CASRARTGGAEKLFF
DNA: TGTGCCAGCAGGGCTAGGACAGGGGGCGCTGAAAAACTGTTTTTT

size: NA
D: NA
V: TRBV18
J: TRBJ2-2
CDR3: CASSHRNGELFF
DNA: TGTGCCAGCTCTCACAGGAACGGGGAGCTGTTTTTT

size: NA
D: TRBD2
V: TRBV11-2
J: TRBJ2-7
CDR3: CASSTRLAVPYEQYF
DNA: TGTGCCAGCAGCACTAGACTAGCGGTCCCCTACGAGCAGTACTTC

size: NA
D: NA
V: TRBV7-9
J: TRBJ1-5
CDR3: CASSWGDQPQHF
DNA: TGTGCCAGCTCTTGGGGGGATCAGCCCCAGCATTTT

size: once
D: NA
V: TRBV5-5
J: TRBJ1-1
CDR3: CASSRTVNTEAFF
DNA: TGTGCCAGCAGCAGAACCGTGAACACTGAAGCTTTCTTT

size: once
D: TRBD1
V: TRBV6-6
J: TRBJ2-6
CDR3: CATWDRGSGANVLTF
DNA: TGTGCCACTTGGGACAGGGGTTCTGGGGCCAACGTCCTGACTTTC

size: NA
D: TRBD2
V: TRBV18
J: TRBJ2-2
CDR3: CASSPRTSGLADTGELFF
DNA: TGTGCCAGCTCACCACGTACCTCGGGACTAGCGGACACCGGGGAGCTGTTTTTT

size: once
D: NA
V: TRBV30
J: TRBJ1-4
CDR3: CAGAQGPANEKLFF
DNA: TGTGCCGGCGCCCAAGGGCCAGCTAATGAAAAACTGTTTTTT

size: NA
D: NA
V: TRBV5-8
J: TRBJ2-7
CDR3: CASSLYEQYF
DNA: TGTGCCAGCAGCTTATACGAGCAGTACTTC

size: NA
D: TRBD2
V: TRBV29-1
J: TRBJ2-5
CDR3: CSVDLPGLNLRETQYF
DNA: TGCAGCGTTGATCTACCGGGACTAAACTTACGTGAGACCCAGTACTTC

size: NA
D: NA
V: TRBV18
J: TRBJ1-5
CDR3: CASSPGGATNQPQHF
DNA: TGTGCCAGCTCACCAGGCGGGGCTACCAATCAGCCCCAGCATTTT